This is a list of T cell receptor beta chains from one sample in a study of cytomegalovirus exposure and HLA in healthy donors. Repertoires were generated with immunoSEQ multiplex PCR, while TCRdb's copy carries only in-frame clones and drops some. The sample has roughly 75,000 clones; approximately 93% are singletons. What was sequenced was PBMCs. The receptors stem from a man between 18 and 35 years old in good health and CMV-seropositive. The CDR3 runs from the conserved cysteine through the conserved F or W. Fields, in order: V gene, D gene, J gene, clone size, CDR3 DNA, CDR3 protein. The D gene is left open where the match is weak. Some rows mark clone size as missing; the rest say once, few, many or name a class of expanded clone.

>TRBV9|TRBD2|TRBJ2-1|NA
TGTGCCAGCAGCGTAGAAGGCGGGAGAGTAAATGAGCAGTTCTTC
CASSVEGGRVNEQFF
>TRBV4-1|TRBD2|TRBJ2-7|NA
TGCGCCAGCAGCCAACCTTCTAGCGGGGGGGCCTACGAGCAGTACTTC
CASSQPSSGGAYEQYF
>TRBV29-1|NA|TRBJ1-1|NA
TGCAGCGTCTCCACCCAAACAGTGATGAACACTGAAGCTTTCTTT
CSVSTQTVMNTEAFF
>TRBV7-9|TRBD1|TRBJ2-1|NA
TGTGCCAGCATCCTCCGGACAGGCTCCTACAATGAGCAGTTCTTC
CASILRTGSYNEQFF
>TRBV5-1|TRBD1|TRBJ2-7|NA
TGCGCCAGCAGCATCACAGGGGCCGAGCAGTACTTC
CASSITGAEQYF
>TRBV29-1|TRBD1|TRBJ1-2|NA
TGCAGCGTTGAAGAACAGACAGGGAACTATGGCTACACCTTC
CSVEEQTGNYGYTF
>TRBV30|TRBD1|TRBJ1-2|few
TGTGCCTGGACAGGGGGGATCTATGGCTACACCTTC
CAWTGGIYGYTF
>TRBV5-1|TRBD2|TRBJ2-3|NA
TGCGCCAGCAGCTTCCTGGAGCGGGGGGGCACAGATACGCAGTATTTT
CASSFLERGGTDTQYF
>TRBV2|NA|TRBJ1-1|NA
TGTGCCAGCAGCGTGGCAGGGGTCACTGAAGCTTTCTTT
CASSVAGVTEAFF
>TRBV2|NA|TRBJ1-2|NA
TGTGCCAGCAGTGAAGAGGAGGGGCACACCTTC
CASSEEEGHTF
>TRBV5-1|TRBD2|TRBJ2-7|NA
TGCGCCAGCAGCTTGGGTAGCGGGGAGATCTACGAGCAGTACTTC
CASSLGSGEIYEQYF
>TRBV5-1|TRBD2|TRBJ2-1|NA
TGCGCCAGCAGCTTAGGAACTAGCGGTAATGAGCAGTTCTTC
CASSLGTSGNEQFF
>TRBV27|TRBD1|TRBJ2-1|once
TGTGCCAGCAGTAGATCCGTCGGGGGACAGGGAGTCCGAAATGAGCAGTTCTTC
CASSRSVGGQGVRNEQFF
>TRBV7-7|TRBD2|TRBJ2-2|NA
TGTGCTAGCAGCCGACTAGCGGAAACCGGGGAGCTGTTTTTT
CASSRLAETGELFF
>TRBV11-2|TRBD2|TRBJ2-7|NA
TGTGCCAGCAGCCCCCGACTAGCGGGCTCCTACGAGCAGTACTTC
CASSPRLAGSYEQYF
>TRBV25-1|NA|TRBJ1-1|NA
TGTGCCAGCAGTGATGTCGAAGTCGAGGCTGAAGCTTTCTTT
CASSDVEVEAEAFF
>TRBV6-1|NA|TRBJ1-3|NA
TGTGCCAGCAGAATTGCTAGGCCTGGAAACACCATATATTTT
CASRIARPGNTIYF
>TRBV10-3|NA|TRBJ1-3|NA
TGTGCCATCAGCTGGACAGCCAGAGGAAACACCATATATTTT
CAISWTARGNTIYF
>TRBV6-1|TRBD2|TRBJ2-1|NA
TGTGCCAGCAACGGGAGGTTCGGGTACAATGAGCAGTTCTTC
CASNGRFGYNEQFF
>TRBV5-1|NA|TRBJ2-7|NA
TGCGCCAGCAGCTTTAGGGGATCCAACTTGGGGCTCTACGAGCAGTACTTC
CASSFRGSNLGLYEQYF
>TRBV21-1|NA|TRBJ2-5|NA
TGTGCCAGCAGCAGACACAGGGGCCTGGAGACCCAGTACTTC
CASSRHRGLETQYF
>TRBV5-1|TRBD2|TRBJ2-1|NA
TGCGCCAGCAGCTTGGGAGCGGGAGGAGGGACCTACAATGAGCAGTTCTTC
CASSLGAGGGTYNEQFF
>TRBV18|TRBD1|TRBJ2-7|NA
TGTGCCAGCTCACCGGACAGGGTAGCGAGGGAGCAGTACTTC
CASSPDRVAREQYF
>TRBV5-4|NA|TRBJ1-3|NA
TGTGCCAGCAGCTTTCCGGGTGGAGACACCATATATTTT
CASSFPGGDTIYF
>TRBV6-6|NA|TRBJ2-6|NA
TGTGCCAGCAGTTACGGAGAGGCTGGGGCCAACGTCCTGACTTTC
CASSYGEAGANVLTF
>TRBV9|NA|TRBJ2-3|NA
TGTGCCAGCAGCGTAGACGAGGGCTCGGCAGATACGCAGTATTTT
CASSVDEGSADTQYF
>TRBV7-3|NA|TRBJ2-3|NA
TGTGCCAGCAGCCCTGACAGGACCACAGATACGCAGTATTTT
CASSPDRTTDTQYF
>TRBV19|TRBD1|TRBJ2-6|NA
TGTGCCAGTACGGGGACAGGGACCAACGTCCTGACTTTC
CASTGTGTNVLTF
>TRBV7-7|TRBD2|TRBJ2-1|NA
TGTGCCAGCAGCCAAACTAGCGGGGGGGTTGGTGAGCAGTTCTTC
CASSQTSGGVGEQFF
>TRBV19|NA|TRBJ2-7|NA
TGTGCCAGTAGTACCTTGGGGGCGTACGAGCAGTACTTC
CASSTLGAYEQYF
>TRBV5-1|TRBD1|TRBJ2-1|NA
TGCGCCAGCAGCTTCCGGGACAGGGCATACAATGAGCAGTTCTTC
CASSFRDRAYNEQFF
>TRBV11-2|NA|TRBJ1-1|NA
TGTGCCAGCAGCTTAGCTCTCAGGGGCCAAGAAGCTTTCTTT
CASSLALRGQEAFF
>TRBV6-5|NA|TRBJ2-1|once
TGTGCCAGCAGCCGCGGGACCTACAATGAGCAGTTCTTC
CASSRGTYNEQFF
>TRBV4-1|TRBD2|TRBJ2-5|NA
TGCGCCAGCAGCCAAGTGTCTAGCGGGATGGGAGAGACCCAGTACTTC
CASSQVSSGMGETQYF
>TRBV6-1|NA|TRBJ2-7|NA
TGTGCCAGCAGTGAATATGAGACCTACGAGCAGTACTTC
CASSEYETYEQYF
>TRBV9|NA|TRBJ1-3|NA
TGTGCCAGCAGCGCGACCACACAGGGCGTTGGAAACACCATATATTTT
CASSATTQGVGNTIYF
>TRBV5-4|TRBD2|TRBJ2-7|NA
TGTGCCAGCAGACCGGGACTAGCGGGAGTAGGGGAGCAGTACTTC
CASRPGLAGVGEQYF
>TRBV23-1|TRBD2|TRBJ2-7|NA
TGCGCCAGCAGTCAATCAGACAAGACTAGCGGGAGGGCCTACGAGCAGTACTTC
CASSQSDKTSGRAYEQYF
>TRBV4-1|TRBD1|TRBJ1-2|NA
TGCGCCAGCAGCCAAGCAGGGACAGGGCAGGGCTACACCTTC
CASSQAGTGQGYTF
>TRBV25-1|NA|TRBJ2-7|NA
TGTGCCAGCAGTGAATACTACAGCCCCTACGAGCAGTACTTC
CASSEYYSPYEQYF
>TRBV28|TRBD1|TRBJ2-3|NA
TGTGCCAGCAGCCCTGACAGGGGGCGAACAGATACGCAGTATTTT
CASSPDRGRTDTQYF
>TRBV5-1|NA|TRBJ2-1|NA
TGCGCCAGCAGCTTAGGGACTGGCCGGGACAATGAGCAGTTCTTC
CASSLGTGRDNEQFF
>TRBV5-5|TRBD1|TRBJ2-7|NA
TGTGCCAGCAGCTCCGACAGGGATTCGAACGAGCAGTACTTC
CASSSDRDSNEQYF
>TRBV5-1|NA|TRBJ1-1|NA
TGCGCCAGCAGCTCGAGGGAGGTGGGAAACACTGAAGCTTTCTTT
CASSSREVGNTEAFF